This TCR beta chain was captured by sequencing in a study of PD-1 blockade in classical Hodgkin lymphoma. Profiling relied on immunoSEQ multiplex PCR, and the TCRdb table lists in-frame clones only, not all of them. The data hold 60,000 to 65,000 clones, with roughly 88% observed a single time. Comment on this clone: Its antigen remains unknown.

General observations from the study: Newly diagnosed patients were said to have less baseline TCR diversity than healthy donors did.

Relapse after autologous stem cell transplantation occurred in every patient, and brentuximab vedotin exposure varied. Source: peripheral blood mononuclear cells (PBMCs), taken at baseline. This clonotype originated in a human donor with classical Hodgkin lymphoma.

The CDR3 coding sequence is TGCACCGTGCGAGACAGGGTGGACAATGAGCAGTTCTTC. It encodes CTVRDRVDNEQFF. V usage is TRBV29-1 and J usage is TRBJ2-1; 7 nucleotides match TRBD1. Per the germline V gene, CDR1 is SQVTM and CDR2 is ANQGSEA. The CDR3 extends over 13 amino acids.